These T cell receptor beta chains were read from a single sample in a study of blood T cell repertoires in COVID-19. The repertoire was sequenced with immunoSEQ multiplex PCR; TCRdb's copy has only in-frame clones and lacks some. The repertoire has under 200,000 clones, roughly 81% of them found once; the top ten carry roughly 8%. Material: peripheral blood. The origin of the receptors is a middle-aged man who had recovered from COVID-19. Each CDR3 is given with its conserved first and last residue. D genes are given only for firm matches. Size is omitted from some rows. Given values are once, few, many or a class for expanded clones.

d_call: TRBD2
j_call: TRBJ2-1
clone_size: NA
v_call: TRBV3-1/TRBV3-2
cdr3_nt: TGTGCCAGCAGCCAATTAGGTCGGTCGAGCGGGGGGAGATACAATGAGCAGTTCTTC
cdr3_aa: CASSQLGRSSGGRYNEQFF

d_call: NA
j_call: TRBJ1-3
clone_size: NA
v_call: TRBV9
cdr3_nt: TGTGCCAGCAGCGTAGCTACTCGGGCGGGGGCTGGAAACACCATATATTTT
cdr3_aa: CASSVATRAGAGNTIYF

d_call: TRBD2
j_call: TRBJ2-2
clone_size: once
v_call: TRBV7-8
cdr3_nt: TGTGCCAGCAGCTCAAGTCCGGGGGGGATTGGAACCGGGGAGCTGTTTTTT
cdr3_aa: CASSSSPGGIGTGELFF

d_call: NA
j_call: TRBJ1-2
clone_size: once
v_call: TRBV29-1
cdr3_nt: TGCAGCGTTGCTGAGGGTTACTATGGCTACACCTTC
cdr3_aa: CSVAEGYYGYTF

d_call: NA
j_call: TRBJ2-5
clone_size: NA
v_call: TRBV20-1
cdr3_nt: TGCAGTGCTATAAAAGAGACCCAGTACTTC
cdr3_aa: CSAIKETQYF

d_call: TRBD1
j_call: TRBJ2-6
clone_size: NA
v_call: TRBV12-5
cdr3_nt: TGTGCTAGTGGTCGTCCCGGGACAGGGGTCGGGGCCAACGTCCTGACTTTC
cdr3_aa: CASGRPGTGVGANVLTF

d_call: NA
j_call: TRBJ2-7
clone_size: NA
v_call: TRBV27
cdr3_nt: TGTGCCAGCAGTCTCGATGGGGGCACCTACGAGCAGTACTTC
cdr3_aa: CASSLDGGTYEQYF

d_call: TRBD1
j_call: TRBJ1-1
clone_size: NA
v_call: TRBV3-1/TRBV3-2
cdr3_nt: TGTGCCAGCAGCCAAGATCGAGGGGGCCAGGGAGACACTGAAGCTTTCTTT
cdr3_aa: CASSQDRGGQGDTEAFF

d_call: NA
j_call: TRBJ2-1
clone_size: NA
v_call: TRBV5-1
cdr3_nt: TGCGCCAGCAGCCAGATATACAATGAGCAGTTCTTC
cdr3_aa: CASSQIYNEQFF

d_call: NA
j_call: TRBJ1-4
clone_size: NA
v_call: TRBV6-6
cdr3_nt: TGTGCCAGCAGTCGGGACCGACAGTCTGAACTGTTTTTT
cdr3_aa: CASSRDRQSELFF

d_call: NA
j_call: TRBJ2-7
clone_size: NA
v_call: TRBV4-3
cdr3_nt: TGCGCCAGCAGCCAAGGGACTGGAGGAGGCTACGAGCAGTACTTC
cdr3_aa: CASSQGTGGGYEQYF

d_call: NA
j_call: TRBJ2-3
clone_size: once
v_call: TRBV6-2/TRBV6-3
cdr3_nt: TGTGCCAGCAGTGCCACTCTAGATACGCAGTATTTT
cdr3_aa: CASSATLDTQYF

d_call: NA
j_call: TRBJ2-5
clone_size: NA
v_call: TRBV5-1
cdr3_nt: TGCGCCAGCAGCCTAGGACTGCAAGAGACCCAGTACTTC
cdr3_aa: CASSLGLQETQYF

d_call: NA
j_call: TRBJ2-5
clone_size: once
v_call: TRBV11-3
cdr3_nt: TGTGCCAGCAGCTTATATGAAGAGACCCAGTACTTC
cdr3_aa: CASSLYEETQYF

d_call: NA
j_call: TRBJ1-1
clone_size: few
v_call: TRBV11-2
cdr3_nt: TGTGCCAGCAGCTTAGTTGGGACTTACACTGAAGCTTTCTTT
cdr3_aa: CASSLVGTYTEAFF

d_call: TRBD1
j_call: TRBJ2-1
clone_size: NA
v_call: TRBV9
cdr3_nt: TGTGCCAGCAGCGTAGTTGACAGGGGTTGGAATGAGCAGTTCTTC
cdr3_aa: CASSVVDRGWNEQFF

d_call: NA
j_call: TRBJ1-1
clone_size: NA
v_call: TRBV29-1
cdr3_nt: TGCAGCGAAGACCGGGGCACTGAAGCTTTCTTT
cdr3_aa: CSEDRGTEAFF

d_call: NA
j_call: TRBJ1-2
clone_size: NA
v_call: TRBV30
cdr3_nt: TGTGCCTGGAATCGCCAGGGAGGGAGCTATGGCTACACCTTC
cdr3_aa: CAWNRQGGSYGYTF

d_call: NA
j_call: TRBJ2-3
clone_size: NA
v_call: TRBV7-2
cdr3_nt: TGTGCCAGCAGCTTAGGGCAGGGCACAGATACGCAGTATTTT
cdr3_aa: CASSLGQGTDTQYF

d_call: TRBD1
j_call: TRBJ1-2
clone_size: NA
v_call: TRBV19
cdr3_nt: TGTGCCAGTAGCGCCAGGGGGCAAGGCTATGGCTACACCTTC
cdr3_aa: CASSARGQGYGYTF

d_call: NA
j_call: TRBJ2-5
clone_size: NA
v_call: TRBV7-2
cdr3_nt: TGTGCCAGCAGCTTAGGACCACCCGGGGGCCAAGAGACCCAGTACTTC
cdr3_aa: CASSLGPPGGQETQYF

d_call: NA
j_call: TRBJ2-7
clone_size: NA
v_call: TRBV5-5
cdr3_nt: TGTGCCAGCAGCTTGTCGACAGGGGAGGGGTACGAGCAGTACTTC
cdr3_aa: CASSLSTGEGYEQYF

d_call: NA
j_call: TRBJ2-5
clone_size: NA
v_call: TRBV19
cdr3_nt: TGTGCCAGTAGTTCTCAGGGTGAAGAGACCCAGTACTTC
cdr3_aa: CASSSQGEETQYF

d_call: TRBD1
j_call: TRBJ1-6
clone_size: NA
v_call: TRBV5-4
cdr3_nt: TGTGCCAGCAGCCCAAGCGGGACAGGGGAAAATTCACCCCTCCACTTT
cdr3_aa: CASSPSGTGENSPLHF

d_call: NA
j_call: TRBJ2-7
clone_size: NA
v_call: TRBV9
cdr3_nt: TGTGCCAGCAGCCCCTACGGTCTCTACGAGCAGTACTTC
cdr3_aa: CASSPYGLYEQYF

d_call: NA
j_call: TRBJ2-2
clone_size: NA
v_call: TRBV2
cdr3_nt: TGTGCCAGCAGTGACAGACTAGCCGGGGAGCTGTTTTTT
cdr3_aa: CASSDRLAGELFF

d_call: NA
j_call: TRBJ2-7
clone_size: NA
v_call: TRBV18
cdr3_nt: TGTGCCAGCTCACCACCGTCAGCGTCCTACGAGCAGTACTTC
cdr3_aa: CASSPPSASYEQYF

d_call: NA
j_call: TRBJ1-2
clone_size: NA
v_call: TRBV2
cdr3_nt: TGTGCCAGCAGTGAAGGCCCTACAGGGACCGATGGCTACACCTTC
cdr3_aa: CASSEGPTGTDGYTF

d_call: TRBD2
j_call: TRBJ2-1
clone_size: NA
v_call: TRBV4-2
cdr3_nt: TGTGCCAGCAGCCAAGATCGGGGGCTAGCGGGGGGGACGGTCTTC
cdr3_aa: CASSQDRGLAGGTVF

d_call: NA
j_call: TRBJ2-7
clone_size: NA
v_call: TRBV29-1
cdr3_nt: TGCAGCGTGGCCAGGACAGAATACGAGCAGTACTTC
cdr3_aa: CSVARTEYEQYF

d_call: NA
j_call: TRBJ1-5
clone_size: NA
v_call: TRBV4-1
cdr3_nt: TGCGCCAGCAGTACCGAAGGGGGCAATCAGCCCCAGCATTTT
cdr3_aa: CASSTEGGNQPQHF

d_call: NA
j_call: TRBJ2-7
clone_size: NA
v_call: TRBV28
cdr3_nt: TGTGCCAGCCTTGCGTGGGGAGCCCTCGACTACGAGCAGTACTTC
cdr3_aa: CASLAWGALDYEQYF

d_call: TRBD1
j_call: TRBJ2-2
clone_size: NA
v_call: TRBV29-1
cdr3_nt: TGCAGTGGGGGACAGGGGAACACCGGGGAGCTGTTTTTT
cdr3_aa: CSGGQGNTGELFF

d_call: TRBD1
j_call: TRBJ1-1
clone_size: few
v_call: TRBV5-8
cdr3_nt: TGTGCCAGCAGCTTGGTGGGACAGGGGCTTGAAGCTTTCTTT
cdr3_aa: CASSLVGQGLEAFF

d_call: TRBD2
j_call: TRBJ2-1
clone_size: NA
v_call: TRBV7-2
cdr3_nt: TGTGCCAGCAGCCTACCGGGACTAGCGGGGAGTACCTCCTACAATGAGCAGTTCTTC
cdr3_aa: CASSLPGLAGSTSYNEQFF

d_call: NA
j_call: TRBJ2-2
clone_size: NA
v_call: TRBV12-3/TRBV12-4
cdr3_nt: TGTGCCAGCAGTCGTACTAGTCCGGGGGAGCTGTTTTTT
cdr3_aa: CASSRTSPGELFF